A selection of T cell receptor beta chains follows, all from one sample in a study of vaccination effects on CD4 cells after COVID-19. Their target antigens are unknown. Libraries were prepared by immunoSEQ multiplex PCR; TCRdb keeps only in-frame clonotypes and omits some of them. The sample records 40,000 to 55,000 clones, 70% to 75% being singletons. Here the sequenced sample was CD4+ T cells from PBMCs cultured without peptide, taken before COVID-19 vaccination. Source of these receptors: a human donor who had a prior SARS-CoV-2 infection. Both conserved end residues are part of each CDR3. A D gene is named only where the DNA matches it firmly. Only part of the rows carry a size: once, few, many, or a class if the clone is expanded.

v_call,j_call,d_call,clone_size,cdr3_aa,cdr3_nt
TRBV28,TRBJ1-2,TRBD1,NA,CASSDASGGANYGYTF,TGTGCCAGCAGTGACGCCTCAGGGGGCGCGAACTATGGCTACACCTTC
TRBV18,TRBJ2-7,NA,NA,CASSPSSAPYEQYF,TGTGCCAGCTCACCATCTAGCGCCCCCTACGAGCAGTACTTC
TRBV18,TRBJ1-1,TRBD1,NA,CASSSMDRDTEAFF,TGTGCCAGCTCAAGCATGGACAGGGATACTGAAGCTTTCTTT
TRBV20-1,TRBJ2-5,NA,NA,CSASGTGWETQYF,TGCAGTGCTAGTGGGACTGGATGGGAGACCCAGTACTTC
TRBV12-3/TRBV12-4,TRBJ2-3,NA,few,CASRDNTDTQYF,TGTGCCAGCAGGGACAACACAGATACGCAGTATTTT
TRBV25-1,TRBJ2-3,TRBD2,few,CASSEGLAGRTDTQYF,TGTGCCAGCAGTGAAGGGTTAGCGGGCCGCACAGATACGCAGTATTTT
TRBV4-3,TRBJ2-5,TRBD2,NA,CASSQELREGFYQETQYF,TGCGCCAGCAGCCAAGAGTTGCGGGAGGGATTCTACCAAGAGACCCAGTACTTC
TRBV7-2,TRBJ2-3,NA,NA,CASSSPSGGQTDTQYF,TGTGCCAGCAGCTCCCCCAGCGGAGGACAGACAGATACGCAGTATTTT
TRBV5-4,TRBJ2-7,TRBD2,NA,CASSVLAGVSEQYF,TGTGCCAGCAGCGTGCTAGCGGGAGTTTCCGAGCAGTACTTC
TRBV5-1,TRBJ2-7,TRBD2,NA,CASSAGRGGNYEQYF,TGCGCCAGCAGCGCGGGACGGGGGGGGAATTACGAGCAGTACTTC
TRBV7-8,TRBJ2-7,NA,few,CASSLGLDSYEQYF,TGTGCCAGCAGCTTGGGACTGGACTCCTACGAGCAGTACTTC
TRBV3-1/TRBV3-2,TRBJ1-2,NA,few,CASSQDQITGVNGYTF,TGTGCCAGCAGCCAAGACCAAATCACAGGAGTCAATGGCTACACCTTC
TRBV7-9,TRBJ2-6,NA,few,CASSHPSGANVLTF,TGTGCCAGCAGCCACCCCTCTGGGGCCAACGTCCTGACTTTC
TRBV7-2,TRBJ1-1,NA,NA,CASSLVPGVDTEAFF,TGTGCCAGCAGCTTAGTCCCAGGGGTAGACACTGAAGCTTTCTTT
TRBV13,TRBJ2-7,TRBD1,once,CASTARGPYEQYF,TGTGCCAGCACCGCGAGGGGGCCCTACGAGCAGTACTTC
TRBV5-6,TRBJ1-1,TRBD1,NA,CASSRDRVSEAFF,TGTGCCAGCAGCCGAGACAGGGTCTCTGAAGCTTTCTTT
TRBV20-1,TRBJ2-1,NA,NA,CSATGYNEQFF,TGCAGTGCTACGGGTTACAATGAGCAGTTCTTC
TRBV18,TRBJ1-2,TRBD1,few,CASSPTQTLGTGTSNYGYTF,TGTGCCAGCTCGCCCACCCAAACTCTGGGGACAGGGACATCTAACTATGGCTACACCTTC
TRBV2,TRBJ2-7,NA,NA,CASREGAVSAYEQYF,TGTGCCAGCAGGGAAGGGGCTGTATCGGCCTACGAGCAGTACTTC
TRBV5-1,TRBJ2-3,TRBD2,NA,CASRAGGLMSTDTQYF,TGCGCCAGCAGAGCGGGGGGCCTGATGAGCACAGATACGCAGTATTTT
TRBV5-1,TRBJ1-4,NA,NA,CASGRGANEKLFF,TGCGCCAGCGGGCGGGGCGCTAATGAAAAACTGTTTTTT
TRBV3-1/TRBV3-2,TRBJ1-3,NA,NA,CASSLGLLPGNTIYF,TGTGCCAGCAGCCTCGGCCTTCTGCCTGGAAACACCATATATTTT
TRBV5-1,TRBJ1-6,TRBD1,NA,CASHQGGNSPLHF,TGCGCCAGCCATCAGGGGGGTAATTCACCCCTCCACTTT
TRBV16,TRBJ1-6,NA,few,CASSLKRGWNSPLHF,TGTGCCAGCAGCCTTAAACGGGGGTGGAATTCACCCCTCCACTTT
TRBV5-1,TRBJ1-1,TRBD1,NA,CASSLTGEDTEAFF,TGCGCCAGCAGCTTGACAGGGGAAGACACTGAAGCTTTCTTT
TRBV5-1,TRBJ2-1,NA,NA,CASSLFSDTHEQFF,TGCGCCAGCAGCTTGTTTTCTGATACTCATGAGCAGTTCTTC
TRBV5-1,TRBJ2-1,TRBD1,NA,CASSIGQGATNEQFF,TGCGCCAGCAGCATAGGACAGGGGGCTACCAATGAGCAGTTCTTC
TRBV5-6,TRBJ2-5,NA,NA,CASSLRETQYF,TGTGCCAGCAGCTTGCGGGAGACCCAGTACTTC
TRBV6-2/TRBV6-3,TRBJ1-5,NA,NA,CASSYFYQPQHF,TGTGCCAGCAGTTACTTTTATCAGCCCCAGCATTTT
TRBV18,TRBJ2-7,TRBD1,few,CASSPRQGTYEQYF,TGTGCCAGCTCACCACGACAGGGTACTTACGAGCAGTACTTC
TRBV5-4,TRBJ1-2,TRBD1,NA,CASSKDRGQIGYTF,TGTGCCAGCAGTAAGGACAGGGGGCAGATTGGCTACACCTTC
TRBV7-2,TRBJ1-1,NA,NA,CASSYLGAANTEAFF,TGTGCCAGCAGCTACCTGGGGGCGGCGAACACTGAAGCTTTCTTT
TRBV2,TRBJ2-3,TRBD2,NA,CASSSTSGGPDTQYF,TGTGCCAGCAGTTCGACTAGCGGGGGGCCAGATACGCAGTATTTT
TRBV6-4,TRBJ2-5,NA,NA,CASTVGGQGTRETQYF,TGTGCCAGCACCGTGGGGGGGCAGGGGACACGAGAGACCCAGTACTTC
TRBV2,TRBJ1-1,NA,NA,CASEPGGGTEAFF,TGTGCCAGCGAGCCCGGAGGGGGCACTGAAGCTTTCTTT
TRBV6-1,TRBJ1-2,NA,NA,CASSEEGWQNSYTF,TGTGCCAGCAGTGAAGAAGGTTGGCAGAACAGCTACACCTTC
TRBV4-1,TRBJ2-7,NA,NA,CASSLMTESSYEQYF,TGCGCCAGCAGCCTTATGACAGAGAGCTCCTACGAGCAGTACTTC
TRBV2,TRBJ2-7,TRBD1,NA,CASSGRVGDRVSYEQYF,TGTGCCAGCAGTGGAAGGGTAGGGGACAGGGTCTCCTACGAGCAGTACTTC
TRBV15,TRBJ1-4,TRBD1,NA,CATSIPTGSSEKLFF,TGTGCCACCAGCATCCCGACAGGGTCAAGTGAAAAACTGTTTTTT
TRBV25-1,TRBJ2-7,TRBD1,NA,CASSGRGGQGLKEQYF,TGTGCCAGCAGTGGCAGGGGGGGACAGGGATTAAAGGAGCAGTACTTC
TRBV14,TRBJ2-7,NA,NA,CASSPRPYGEQYF,TGTGCCAGCAGTCCTAGACCGTATGGCGAGCAGTACTTC
TRBV11-2,TRBJ2-7,TRBD1,NA,CASSTRDSYEQYF,TGTGCCAGCAGCACAAGGGACAGCTACGAGCAGTACTTC
TRBV3-1/TRBV3-2,TRBJ2-5,NA,NA,CASSQGWRDFQETQYF,TGTGCCAGCAGCCAAGGATGGCGGGACTTTCAAGAGACCCAGTACTTC